This T cell receptor beta chain was sequenced in a study of a mutant IDH1 vaccine in newly diagnosed glioma. Study in general: Either 4-6 weeks after radiotherapy alone or alongside temozolomide, vaccination was begun.

Produced via immunoSEQ multiplex PCR; TCRdb's table is partial and in-frame only. The sample carries approximately 43,000 clones, approximately 92% recorded once. The time point here: week 35, safety follow-up. Topical imiquimod accompanied each vaccine dose, which consisted of 300 ug of mutant IDH1 20-mer peptide. Eight vaccinations were given in weeks 1, 3, 5, 7, 11, 15, 19 and 23. To note about this clone: Its cognate antigen is unknown.

Trimming cost V 6 bases and J 6 bases; bases outside gene matches: 4. The CDR3 is 14 amino acids. Germline loops: CDR1 LNHDA, CDR2 SQIVND (reference sequence). V usage is TRBV19 and J usage is TRBJ1-5; 11 positions match TRBD1. The material was PBMCs, obtained from a glioma patient whose treatment included an IDH1 peptide vaccine. This sequence originates from a man aged 40-49 years with glioma. CDR3 nucleotides: TGTGCCAGTAGGGGGACAGGGGGGCGTCAGCCCCAGCATTTT. Its protein product is CASRGTGGRQPQHF. Using reference TRBV19 and TRBJ1-5 for the parts outside the CDR3, the full variable domain is DGGITQSPKYLFRKEGQNVTLSCEQNLNHDAMYWYRQDPGQGLRLIYYSQIVNDFQKGDIAEGYSVSREKKESFPLTVTSAQKNPTAFYLCASRGTGGRQPQHFGDGTRLSIL.